This T cell receptor beta chain was obtained from a study of blood T cells in healthy people across ages. V gave up 4 bases and J gave up 4 bases, with 14 bases separating them. This CDR3 comprises 15 residues. Germline loops: CDR1 LGHDT, CDR2 YNNKEL (reference sequence). A J-beta primer mix and a sample-barcoded 5' primer were used in a second PCR of about 7 to 12 cycles. Each CDR3 protein is one row after TCRdb ran MiXCR on the 5' RACE reads. The table has roughly 650,000 distinct CDR3 sequences, about 30% seen once. This clonotype was counted at least ten times. The antigen is not known. Findings of the study overall: Correlation between TCR beta diversity and naive T cell percentage was strong. Diversity estimates from one million T cells were considered underestimates. Diversity of TCR beta per million T cells declined in a roughly linear way with age.

Each sample yielded at least 6 million isolated PBMCs. The chain links TRBV3-1 to TRBJ2-1; the D gene is possibly TRBD1 (6 bases). This TCR was sampled from a woman older than 75 in good health. The source material was blood. Written as DNA, the CDR3 is TGTGCCAGCAGCCCGCCAGGGGTCATTTACAATGAGCAGTTCTTC. It yields the protein CASSPPGVIYNEQFF.